These 19 T cell receptor beta chains came from one sample sequenced in a study of patients and donors after allogeneic stem cell transplantation. A single record per CDR3 protein comes from TCRdb applying MiXCR to the RT-PCR reads. The sample consists of 200,000 to 250,000 distinct CDR3 sequences, 14% of them appearing once. The material sequenced was blood, either unsorted or a sorted T cell fraction (not recorded which). The source of these receptors is a human donor who was either an allogeneic HSCT recipient or a stem cell or donor lymphocyte infusion donor (not recorded which). It is not recorded whose cells these are; they may come from a transplant donor.

This chain connects TRBV20-1 to TRBJ1-2, with D possibly being TRBD1 (6 bases). The V end lost 5 bases, the J end lost 0 bases, and 13 bases lay between the germline ends. Germline V gives CDR1 DFQATT, CDR2 SNEGSKA (reference sequence). This CDR3 comprises 14 residues. CDR3 nucleotide sequence: TGCAGTGCTGGAGGGGGAGGGACTAACTATGGCTACACCTTC. Translating gives CSAGGGGTNYGYTF.

This clonotype showed up just a few times. This sequence joins TRBV25-1 and TRBJ2-7; D unclear. The CDR3 has 12 residues. Looked up from germline, CDR1 is MGHDK and CDR2 is SYGVNS. V gave up 4 bases and J gave up 2 bases, with 6 bases separating them. DNA for the CDR3: TGTGCCAGCAGTGTAGGGACCTACGAGCAGTACTTC. Its translation is CASSVGTYEQYF.

The chain recombines TRBV4-2 with TRBJ2-2, with 12 bases lining up with TRBD2. The CDR3 loop spans 19 amino acids. J lost 0 bases, V lost 3 bases, and 8 bases had no gene match. Germline V CDR1 and CDR2: LGHNA, YNFKEQ. This CDR3 is CASSQRGLAGFANTGELFF. CDR3 DNA sequence: TGTGCCAGCAGCCAGAGAGGACTAGCGGGGTTCGCGAACACCGGGGAGCTGTTTTTT.

This chain links TRBV11-1 with TRBJ2-1, with D tentatively TRBD2 (6 bases). The germline V gene has CDR1 SGHAT and CDR2 FQDESV (reference sequence). V was clipped by 1 base and J by 5 bases, with 12 bases between them. The CDR3 is 15 residues long. CDR3 DNA: TGTGCCAGCAGCTTAGGGGCGGGGATTCACAATGAGCAGTTCTTC. Its translation: CASSLGAGIHNEQFF.

The V gene is TRBV5-1, the J gene TRBJ2-1; D possibly corresponds to TRBD2 (5 bases). The CDR3 is made up of 18 amino acids. Germline-derived CDR1 and CDR2 are SGHRS and YFSETQ. V lost 0 bases, J lost 3 bases, and 19 bases lay in between. The chain's CDR3 is CASSLGFAVKRVYNEQFF. The CDR3 DNA reads TGCGCCAGCAGCTTGGGATTTGCCGTCAAGAGGGTCTACAATGAGCAGTTCTTC.

A few counts support this clonotype. The chain recombines TRBV2 with TRBJ1-4; 8 bases agree with TRBD1. After removal of 3 bases from V and 8 bases from J, the junction contained 11 bases not matched to a gene. The germline V gene has CDR1 SNHLY and CDR2 FYNNEI. This CDR3 is 16 amino acids long. CDR3 bases: TGTGCCAGCAGTGATACTTCGGACAGGGTATCCGAAAAACTGTTTTTT. It yields the protein CASSDTSDRVSEKLFF.

This clonotype was seen at least ten times. V and J are TRBV7-9 and TRBJ2-3; weak D call: TRBD2 (5 bases). Germline V lookup: CDR1 SEHNR, CDR2 FQNEAQ (reference sequence). Trimming cost V 0 bases and J 6 bases, with 7 bases left between them. CDR3 length: 13 residues. The CDR3 spells CASSLAGVDTQYF. CDR3 DNA: TGTGCCAGCAGCTTAGCCGGGGTGGATACGCAGTATTTT.

The CDR3 region is CASSSGHQNSPLHF. The CDR3 nucleotides are TGTGCCAGCAGTTCAGGACACCAAAATTCACCCCTCCACTTT. The chain carries TRBV6-5 and TRBJ1-6; D perhaps matches TRBD1 (5 bases). Germline CDR1 MNHEY, CDR2 SVGAGI. V lost 4 bases and J lost 7, with 11 bases in between. The CDR3 extends over 14 amino acids.

This clonotype has a count of ten or more. The rearrangement uses TRBV5-6 and TRBJ2-7, with TRBD2 matching 7 bases. The trim removed 5 bases at V and 2 bases at J, leaving 4 bases unmatched. CDR3 length: 13 amino acids. Germline V gene lookup returns CDR1 SGHDT and CDR2 YYEEEE. CDR3 residues: CASSASGPYEQYF. CDR3 DNA: TGTGCCAGCAGTGCTAGCGGCCCCTACGAGCAGTACTTC.

This clonotype appeared a few times. The chain carries TRBV7-2 and TRBJ1-4, with D unclear. The CDR3 runs to 15 residues. CDR1 and CDR2 (germline): SGHTA, FQGNSA. V dropped 5 bases and J dropped 4 bases, with 14 bases sitting between them. The CDR3 sequence is CASSPGGSRNEKLFF. The CDR3 DNA sequence: TGTGCCAGCAGCCCCGGCGGCAGTCGTAATGAAAAACTGTTTTTT.

The J gene is TRBJ2-5, the V gene TRBV2; 8 bases are a match to TRBD2. Per germline, CDR1 SNHLY and CDR2 FYNNEI. This CDR3 contains 15 residues. V was pared by 6 bases and J by 5 bases, with 11 bases of the junction left unmatched. The CDR3 is CASSERGRIWETQYF. The DNA of the CDR3 is TGTGCCAGCAGCGAGCGGGGGAGGATATGGGAGACCCAGTACTTC.

The gene calls are TRBV7-3 and TRBJ2-1; 9 bases agree with TRBD1. The V and J ends lost 4 bases and 8 bases, in that order; junction bases with no gene match: 6. In germline, CDR1 is SGHTA, CDR2 FQGTGA. The CDR3 contains 14 residues. The CDR3 DNA follows: TGTGCCAGCAGCTGGGGACAGGGTGTAGATGAGCAGTTCTTC. This translates into CASSWGQGVDEQFF.

This clonotype has more than one count but fewer than ten. The V and J genes are TRBV29-1 and TRBJ1-2, with D possibly matching TRBD1 (6 bases). CDR1 and CDR2 (germline): SQVTM, ANQGSEA. V was cut by 4 bases and J by 4 bases, with 13 bases left in between. The CDR3 totals 13 residues. The CDR3 spells CSVVTDSVYGYTF. As DNA, the CDR3 is TGCAGCGTTGTCACGGACAGCGTCTATGGCTACACCTTC.

The chain combines TRBV2 with TRBJ1-2; 9 nucleotides align to TRBD1. Germline-derived CDR1 and CDR2 are SNHLY and FYNNEI. The length of the CDR3 is 14 residues. J lost 2 bases, V lost 6 bases, and 4 bases had no gene match. The CDR3 nucleotides are TGTGCCAGCAGCACCGGGACAGGGAACTATGGCTACACCTTC. Protein product: CASSTGTGNYGYTF.

This clonotype was observed many times. V usage is TRBV5-1 and J usage is TRBJ2-1; D gene uncertain. The CDR3 runs to 13 residues. Trimming stripped 3 bases from V and 6 bases from J, with 10 bases between. CDR1 is SGHRS, CDR2 YFSETQ, per germline. CDR3 loop: CASSYTGSNEQFF. DNA of the CDR3: TGCGCCAGCAGCTATACCGGGTCCAATGAGCAGTTCTTC.

This clonotype was recorded at least ten times. The J gene is TRBJ2-7, the V gene TRBV5-6; D gene ambiguous. The CDR3 is 13 amino acids. The V end was cut by 1 base, the J end by 3 bases, with 8 bases between. Germline CDR1 and CDR2: SGHDT and YYEEEE. CDR3 amino acids: CASSLTLGYEQYF. The DNA of the CDR3 is TGTGCCAGCAGCTTGACCTTAGGCTACGAGCAGTACTTC.

In nucleotides, the CDR3 is TGTGCCTGGAGCGCCCTGGGACACGCCTACGAGCAGTACTTC. Translation gives CAWSALGHAYEQYF. The chain carries TRBV30 and TRBJ2-7; D perhaps matches TRBD1 (6 bases). V lost 3 bases and J 2 bases, leaving 14 bases between the germline ends. Germline values: CDR1 GTSNPN, CDR2 SVGIG (reference sequence). CDR3 length: 14 residues.

As to this clonotype: A junction boundary mismatches the germline segment, possibly from a read error. The rearrangement links TRBV19 to TRBJ2-1; the D gene is possibly TRBD2 (6 bases). Looked up from germline, CDR1 is LNHDA and CDR2 is SQIVND (reference sequence). The CDR3 is 11 amino acids. For the CDR3, the DNA is TGTGCCAGTAGTCTGGGGACTGGGGCGGTCTTC. This gives the protein CASSLGTGAVF.

This clonotype was detected a few times. The chain is built from TRBV15 and TRBJ1-2; D remains ambiguous. The CDR3 extends over 14 amino acids. V was clipped by 1 base and J by 7 bases, with 13 bases between them. Germline V gene lookup returns CDR1 LNHNV and CDR2 YYDKDF (reference sequence). CDR3: CATSRGYQLGGYTF. In DNA, the CDR3 is TGTGCCACCAGCAGAGGTTATCAACTTGGTGGCTACACCTTC.